A selection of T cell receptor beta chains follows, all from one sample in a study of blood T cell repertoires in COVID-19. Clones were sequenced by immunoSEQ multiplex PCR, and TCRdb holds only the in-frame ones, with some missing. The sample has around 370,000 clones; 87% are singletons. The sequencing sample was made of peripheral blood. Source of these receptors: a woman between 45 and 60 years old with COVID-19, enrolled during active disease. CDR3s include the opening cysteine and the closing phenylalanine or tryptophan. D genes are given only for firm matches. Expanded clones get a size class; other rows say once, few or many, or leave the size out.

clone size,D gene,V gene,J gene,CDR3 protein,CDR3 DNA
.,.,TRBV2,TRBJ2-3,CASSELLGGGKRDTQYF,TGTGCCAGCAGTGAACTGCTCGGGGGAGGTAAAAGAGATACGCAGTATTTT
many,TRBD1,TRBV4-1,TRBJ2-7,CASSQGQGQGIYEQYF,TGCGCCAGCAGCCAAGGTCAAGGACAGGGGATATACGAGCAGTACTTC
.,.,TRBV11-3,TRBJ2-7,CASSLVNPGRGTQYF,TGTGCCAGCAGCTTGGTAAATCCGGGAAGAGGTACTCAGTACTTC
.,.,TRBV29-1,TRBJ1-2,CSVAPGGGTNYGYTF,TGCAGCGTTGCCCCTGGGGGGGGGACTAACTATGGCTACACCTTC
once,.,TRBV2,TRBJ1-3,CASESSGNTIYF,TGTGCCAGTGAGAGCTCTGGAAACACCATATATTTT
.,.,TRBV7-2,TRBJ2-5,CASSSRFLQETQYF,TGTGCCAGCAGCTCCCGGTTTCTACAAGAGACCCAGTACTTC
.,TRBD1,TRBV7-6,TRBJ2-7,CASSLGQGVSYEQYF,TGTGCCAGCAGCTTAGGACAGGGTGTCTCCTACGAGCAGTACTTC
.,TRBD2,TRBV18,TRBJ2-2,CASSPASGRATGELFF,TGTGCCAGCTCACCCGCTAGCGGGAGGGCAACCGGGGAGCTGTTTTTT
.,TRBD1,TRBV9,TRBJ2-7,CASSVEGQYDEQYF,TGTGCCAGCAGCGTAGAGGGACAGTATGACGAGCAGTACTTC
few,.,TRBV3-1/TRBV3-2,TRBJ2-2,CASSQVAGELFF,TGTGCCAGCAGCCAAGTCGCCGGGGAGCTGTTTTTT
once,TRBD1,TRBV19,TRBJ2-3,CASSITPLDRGRDTQYF,TGTGCCAGTAGCATAACTCCCTTAGACAGGGGCAGAGATACGCAGTATTTT
.,.,TRBV28,TRBJ2-1,CASSLPPSKQFF,TGTGCCAGCAGTCTACCCCCTAGTAAGCAGTTCTTC
once,.,TRBV6-4,TRBJ2-2,CASSDFGTGELFF,TGTGCCAGCAGTGACTTCGGCACCGGGGAGCTGTTTTTT
.,TRBD1,TRBV5-6,TRBJ2-1,CASSFDRGSYNEQFF,TGTGCCAGCAGCTTCGACAGGGGATCGTACAATGAGCAGTTCTTC
.,TRBD1,TRBV6-5,TRBJ1-3,CASDRDRARNTIYF,TGTGCCAGCGACCGGGACAGGGCTCGAAACACCATATATTTT
.,TRBD1,TRBV5-4,TRBJ2-2,CASSPRDRKNTGELFF,TGTGCCAGCAGCCCAAGGGACAGGAAAAACACCGGGGAGCTGTTTTTT
.,.,TRBV7-6,TRBJ1-3,CASSLGGPPSGNTIYF,TGTGCCAGCAGCTTAGGTGGCCCTCCCTCTGGAAACACCATATATTTT
.,.,TRBV5-1,TRBJ1-1,CASSLDPPVRKAFF,TGCGCCAGCAGCTTGGATCCCCCTGTGAGAAAAGCTTTCTTT
.,TRBD1,TRBV5-6,TRBJ1-2,CASSFWDRLNYGYTF,TGTGCCAGCAGCTTCTGGGACAGGCTAAACTATGGCTACACCTTC
.,.,TRBV5-1,TRBJ2-2,CASSLQLADTGELFF,TGCGCCAGCAGCTTGCAGCTAGCAGATACCGGGGAGCTGTTTTTT
.,TRBD1,TRBV24-1,TRBJ2-2,CATSDPGTGTTGELFF,TGTGCCACCAGTGATCCGGGGACAGGGACCACCGGGGAGCTGTTTTTT
.,TRBD2,TRBV9,TRBJ2-7,CASSVGRPGLAGSYEQYF,TGTGCCAGCAGCGTAGGGAGGCCGGGACTAGCGGGCTCCTACGAGCAGTACTTC
.,TRBD2,TRBV11-2,TRBJ2-1,CASSWGGVSYNEQFF,TGTGCCAGCAGTTGGGGAGGGGTCTCCTACAATGAGCAGTTCTTC
.,.,TRBV29-1,TRBJ2-5,CSGSRGFQETQYF,TGCAGCGGATCCAGGGGATTCCAAGAGACCCAGTACTTC
.,.,TRBV4-3,TRBJ1-1,CASSQGRGLEAFF,TGCGCCAGCAGCCAAGGTAGGGGTCTTGAAGCTTTCTTT
.,.,TRBV29-1,TRBJ2-3,CSVEGDITNTQYF,TGCAGCGTGGAAGGGGACATCACGAATACGCAGTATTTT
.,TRBD2,TRBV3-1/TRBV3-2,TRBJ2-7,CASSQSGPGLDYEQYF,TGTGCCAGCAGCCAGTCGGGACCGGGACTAGATTACGAGCAGTACTTC
.,TRBD1,TRBV5-1,TRBJ1-6,CASSPTGDNSPLHF,TGCGCCAGCAGCCCGACAGGGGATAATTCACCCCTCCACTTT
.,TRBD2,TRBV7-9,TRBJ2-7,CASSYSGSHSYEQYF,TGTGCCAGCAGCTATAGCGGGAGTCATTCCTACGAGCAGTACTTC
.,TRBD1,TRBV29-1,TRBJ2-3,CSVEEEGAVWYTQYF,TGCAGCGTTGAAGAAGAGGGGGCTGTGTGGTATACGCAGTATTTT
.,.,TRBV28,TRBJ2-1,CASIRGGVYNEQFF,TGTGCCAGCATAAGGGGGGGCGTCTACAATGAGCAGTTCTTC
once,TRBD1,TRBV27,TRBJ2-7,CASSLRTGEVYEQYF,TGTGCCAGCAGTTTAAGGACAGGGGAAGTCTACGAGCAGTACTTC
.,.,TRBV11-3,TRBJ2-4,CASSLGGGLSAKNIQYF,TGTGCCAGCAGCTTAGGGGGAGGCTTGTCTGCCAAAAACATTCAGTACTTC
.,.,TRBV30,TRBJ1-1,CAWSIGANTEAFF,TGTGCCTGGAGTATTGGGGCTAACACTGAAGCTTTCTTT
few,.,TRBV12-5,TRBJ1-5,CASGLGGGAQPQHF,TGTGCTAGTGGTTTGGGGGGAGGTGCTCAGCCCCAGCATTTT
.,TRBD2,TRBV18,TRBJ2-5,CASSPPSGGSKETQYF,TGTGCCAGCTCACCACCGAGCGGGGGTTCAAAAGAGACCCAGTACTTC
.,.,TRBV3-1/TRBV3-2,TRBJ2-7,CASSQPGELGSYEQYF,TGTGCCAGCAGCCAACCAGGGGAATTAGGCTCCTACGAGCAGTACTTC
.,TRBD2,TRBV19,TRBJ2-5,CASNGGRARETQYF,TGTGCCAGTAACGGCGGGAGGGCCCGGGAGACCCAGTACTTC
.,TRBD1,TRBV5-8,TRBJ2-5,CASRRQGVETQYF,TGTGCCAGCAGACGACAGGGGGTAGAGACCCAGTACTTC
.,.,TRBV5-1,TRBJ1-1,CASSRQVNTEAFF,TGCGCCAGCAGCCGACAGGTGAACACTGAAGCTTTCTTT
few,.,TRBV19,TRBJ2-7,CASSIDRQGPYEQYF,TGTGCCAGTAGTATAGATCGTCAGGGGCCCTACGAGCAGTACTTC